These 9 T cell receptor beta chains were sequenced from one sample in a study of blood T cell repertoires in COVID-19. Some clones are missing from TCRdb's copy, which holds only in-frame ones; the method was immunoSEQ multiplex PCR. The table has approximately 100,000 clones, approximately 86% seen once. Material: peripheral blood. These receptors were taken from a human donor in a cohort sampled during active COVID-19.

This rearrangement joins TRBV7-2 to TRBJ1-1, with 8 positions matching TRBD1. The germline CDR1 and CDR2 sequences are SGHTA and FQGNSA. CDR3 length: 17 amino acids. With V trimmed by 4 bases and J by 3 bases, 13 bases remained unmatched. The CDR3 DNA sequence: TGTGCCAGCAGCTCGAGGACAGGGCTGATCGTTTACACTGAAGCTTTCTTT. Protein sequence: CASSSRTGLIVYTEAFF.

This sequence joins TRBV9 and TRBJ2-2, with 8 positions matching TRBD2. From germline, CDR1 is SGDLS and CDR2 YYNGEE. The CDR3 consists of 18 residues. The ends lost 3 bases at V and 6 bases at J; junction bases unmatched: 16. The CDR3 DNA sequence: TGTGCCAGCAGCGAGCCCTTTTCCGGGACTAGTAATCCCGGGGAGCTGTTTTTT. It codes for CASSEPFSGTSNPGELFF.

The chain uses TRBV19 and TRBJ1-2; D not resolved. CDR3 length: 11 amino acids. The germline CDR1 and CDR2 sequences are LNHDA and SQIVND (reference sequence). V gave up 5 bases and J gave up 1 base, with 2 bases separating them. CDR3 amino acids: CASSYNYGYTF. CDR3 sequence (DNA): TGTGCCAGTAGTTATAACTATGGCTACACCTTC.

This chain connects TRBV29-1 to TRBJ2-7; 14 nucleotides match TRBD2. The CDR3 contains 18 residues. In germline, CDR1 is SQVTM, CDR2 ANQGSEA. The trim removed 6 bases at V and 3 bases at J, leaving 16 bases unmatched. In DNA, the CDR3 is TGCAGCGTGGGCGGGACTAGCGGGAGCGTCCGCCAACTCTACGAGCAGTACTTC. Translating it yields CSVGGTSGSVRQLYEQYF.

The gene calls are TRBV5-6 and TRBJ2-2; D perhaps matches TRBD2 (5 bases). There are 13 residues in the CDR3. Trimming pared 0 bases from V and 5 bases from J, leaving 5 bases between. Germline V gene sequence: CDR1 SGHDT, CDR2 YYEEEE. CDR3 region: CASSLGGTGELFF. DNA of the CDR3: TGTGCCAGCAGCTTGGGCGGGACCGGGGAGCTGTTTTTT.

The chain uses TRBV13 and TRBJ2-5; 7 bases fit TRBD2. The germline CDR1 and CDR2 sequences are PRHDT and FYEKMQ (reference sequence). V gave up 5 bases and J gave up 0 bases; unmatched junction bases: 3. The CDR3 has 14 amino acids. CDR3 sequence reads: CASSAAGDQETQYF. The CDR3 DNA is TGTGCCAGCAGCGCGGCGGGGGACCAAGAGACCCAGTACTTC.

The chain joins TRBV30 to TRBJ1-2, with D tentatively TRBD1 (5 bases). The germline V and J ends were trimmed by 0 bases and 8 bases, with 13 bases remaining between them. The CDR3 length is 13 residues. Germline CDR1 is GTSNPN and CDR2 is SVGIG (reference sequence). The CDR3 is CAWSVGRVGGYTF. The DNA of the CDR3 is TGTGCCTGGAGTGTAGGCAGGGTCGGGGGCTACACCTTC.

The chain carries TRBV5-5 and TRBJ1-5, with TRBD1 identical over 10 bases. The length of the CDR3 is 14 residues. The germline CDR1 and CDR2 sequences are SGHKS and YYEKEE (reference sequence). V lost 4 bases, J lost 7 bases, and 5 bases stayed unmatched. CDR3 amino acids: CASSAGTGVQPQHF. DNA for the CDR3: TGTGCCAGCAGCGCGGGGACAGGGGTCCAGCCCCAGCATTTT.

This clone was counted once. CDR3 amino acids: CASSFAKGWRTEAFF. As DNA, the CDR3 is TGTGCCAGCAGCTTTGCTAAGGGGTGGCGCACTGAAGCTTTCTTT. This chain connects TRBV7-9 to TRBJ1-1, with a weak D call TRBD1 (5 bases). The CDR3 contains 15 residues. Germline V gives CDR1 SEHNR, CDR2 FQNEAQ (reference sequence). Trimming shortened V by 3 bases and J by 4 bases, and 15 bases separated the two germline ends.